Sequencing of this T cell receptor (beta chain) was carried out in a study of identical twins. With template switching, a universal primer site was added, and the cDNA carried unique molecular identifiers. TCRdb analysed the 5' RACE reads with MiXCR anew, one entry per CDR3 protein. The sample carries approximately 490,000 distinct CDR3 sequences, under 25% recorded once. The CDR3 has 13 residues. V lost 7 bases to trimming and J lost 8 bases, with 17 bases between them. The germline CDR1 and CDR2 sequences are SQVTM and ANQGSEA. The table lists this clonotype with a few counts. No antigen is known for it. Study-wide results and caveats: Fewer insertions were carried by abundant cord blood beta clonotypes, but none was seen in memory repertoires.

The same specimen was also included in a second study, on yellow fever vaccine responses in identical twins.

The rearrangement links TRBV29-1 to TRBJ1-4, with D possibly TRBD1 on 6 matching bases. The receptor's source is a woman aged 18-30 years in good health. Sequencing was done on a sample of CD4+ T cells sorted from blood. The CDR3 loop is CSAQRTVSEKLFF. For the CDR3, the DNA is TGCAGCGCCCAAAGGACAGTTTCGGAAAAACTGTTTTTT.